The 28 T cell receptor beta chains given below trace back to one sample, sequenced in a study of blood T cell repertoires in COVID-19. Libraries were prepared by immunoSEQ multiplex PCR; TCRdb keeps only in-frame clonotypes and omits some of them. The sample holds under 250,000 clones, around 86% seen once. Sequences were obtained from peripheral blood. These receptor sequences come from a man aged 60 to 69 who had recovered from COVID-19.

The chain uses TRBV5-4 and TRBJ2-1, with 7 bases that match TRBD2. There are 15 residues in the CDR3. After removal of 4 bases from V and 0 bases from J, the junction contained 4 bases not matched to a gene. The germline gives CDR1 SGHNT, CDR2 YYREEE (reference sequence). Here the CDR3 DNA reads TGTGCCAGCAGCCCTAGCGGAATCTCCTACAATGAGCAGTTCTTC. Translated: CASSPSGISYNEQFF.

The V and J genes are TRBV7-9 and TRBJ1-4; 7 bases map to TRBD1. Trimming cost V 5 bases and J 6 bases; bases outside gene matches: 9. This CDR3 spans 15 amino acids. CDR1 is SEHNR and CDR2 is FQNEAQ in the germline V gene (reference sequence). CDR3 amino acids: CASSLRTGRHEKLFF. CDR3 nucleotide sequence: TGTGCCAGCAGCCTAAGGACAGGACGGCATGAAAAACTGTTTTTT.

The sample holds one count of this clone. V gene TRBV19 combines with J gene TRBJ2-7, with D uncertain. The CDR3 is 17 residues long. The germline CDR1 and CDR2 sequences are LNHDA and SQIVND (reference sequence). V dropped 0 bases and J dropped 6 bases, with 21 bases sitting between them. CDR3 sequence (DNA): TGTGCCAGTAGTATAGACTCGGCGAGTAGCCAACGGAGCGAGCAGTACTTC. It is translated as CASSIDSASSQRSEQYF.

The V call is TRBV6-5, the J call TRBJ1-6; TRBD1 might be the D (6 bases). The CDR3 is 13 residues long. CDR1 is MNHEY, CDR2 SVGAGI, per germline. The germline V and J ends were trimmed by 10 bases and 4 bases, with 11 bases remaining between them. The CDR3 is CATQRGYNSPLHF. The CDR3 DNA reads as TGTGCCACCCAGAGGGGGTATAATTCACCCCTCCACTTT.

This clone was observed once. CDR3 nucleotides: TGTGCCAGCAGCTTAGGAGGACAGCTCAATCAGCCCCAGCATTTT. Translated: CASSLGGQLNQPQHF. The V call is TRBV7-9, the J call TRBJ1-5, with D tentatively TRBD1 (6 bases). The germline V gene has CDR1 SEHNR and CDR2 FQNEAQ (reference sequence). V lost 1 base and J 3 bases, leaving 10 bases between the germline ends. There are 15 residues in the CDR3. Using reference TRBV7-9 and TRBJ1-5 for the parts outside the CDR3, the full variable domain is DTGVSQNPRHKITKRGQNVTFRCDPISEHNRLYWYRQTLGQGPEFLTYFQNEAQLEKSRLLSDRFSAERPKGSFSTLEIQRTEQGDSAMYLCASSLGGQLNQPQHFGDGTRLSIL.

This clone has only a few counts. The chain joins TRBV5-4 to TRBJ1-2; 7 bases agree with TRBD1. The CDR3 contains 14 residues. Per the germline V gene, CDR1 is SGHNT and CDR2 is YYREEE (reference sequence). V lost 4 bases and J lost 1; bases outside the gene matches: 4. This CDR3 is CASSVPGGNYGYTF. The CDR3 DNA follows: TGTGCCAGCAGCGTGCCAGGGGGTAACTATGGCTACACCTTC.

The chain is built from TRBV5-1 and TRBJ2-1; TRBD2 matches 11 bases. Per germline, CDR1 SGHRS and CDR2 YFSETQ. The length of the CDR3 is 16 residues. V lost 0 bases, J lost 5 bases, and 4 bases stayed unmatched. In DNA, the CDR3 is TGCGCCAGCAGCTTGGGAGTAGCGGGGGGGAACAATGAGCAGTTCTTC. Translated, it gives CASSLGVAGGNNEQFF.

The rearrangement links TRBV19 to TRBJ2-3; 14 nucleotides match TRBD2. V was pared by 7 bases and J by 3 bases, with 6 bases of the junction left unmatched. The CDR3 has 16 residues. From germline, CDR1 is LNHDA and CDR2 SQIVND (reference sequence). CDR3 in DNA: TGTGCCAGTACGAGGACTAGCGGGAGGACGACAGATACGCAGTATTTT. It is translated as CASTRTSGRTTDTQYF.

The table lists this clone with a few counts. The J gene is TRBJ2-7, the V gene TRBV5-6; D possibly corresponds to TRBD2 (5 bases). CDR1 is SGHDT and CDR2 is YYEEEE in the germline V gene. V lost 1 base to trimming and J lost 7 bases, with 6 bases between them. The CDR3 loop spans 11 amino acids. Here the CDR3 reads CASSLTGEQYF. CDR3 in DNA: TGTGCCAGCAGCTTGACGGGGGAGCAGTACTTC.

The V gene is TRBV24-1, the J gene TRBJ2-3; TRBD2 agrees at 9 bases. The CDR3 runs 15 residues. Germline values: CDR1 KGHDR, CDR2 SFDVKD. Trimming took 5 bases from V and 7 from J; bases not matched to a gene: 9. The DNA for the CDR3 is TGTGCCACCAGTGGGGGCGGGGGGGCCTCAAATACGCAGTATTTT. Translated: CATSGGGGASNTQYF.

This sequence joins TRBV6-1 and TRBJ2-3, with a weak D call TRBD1 (6 bases). Per germline, CDR1 MNHNS and CDR2 SASEGT. Trimming took 2 bases from V and 1 from J, leaving 13 bases between them. The CDR3 spans 16 residues. The CDR3 spells CASSESQGRGTDTQYF. The CDR3 DNA follows: TGTGCCAGCAGTGAAAGTCAGGGGCGAGGCACAGATACGCAGTATTTT.

In nucleotides, the CDR3 is TGTGCCATCAGTGACCCCGGACTAGCGGGACGGGATACGCAGTATTTT. Its translation: CAISDPGLAGRDTQYF. This chain connects TRBV10-3 to TRBJ2-3; 12 bases agree with TRBD2. V shed 3 bases and J 6 bases; nucleotides not matched to a gene: 7. The CDR3 contains 16 residues. Germline CDR1 ENHRY, CDR2 SYGVKD.

The table lists this clone with a count of one. The chain has TRBV18 and TRBJ1-3; TRBD1 agrees at 9 bases. CDR3 length equals 17 residues. Germline V lookup: CDR1 KGHSH, CDR2 LQKENI. With 6 bases clipped from V and 0 bases from J, the junction kept 9 bases outside the gene matches. The CDR3 here is CASSQGQGPFSGNTIYF. The CDR3 bases are TGTGCCAGCTCCCAGGGACAGGGCCCCTTCTCTGGAAACACCATATATTTT.

The V and J genes are TRBV19 and TRBJ2-1; D uncertain. V lost 2 bases, J lost 3 bases, and 8 bases lay in between. CDR3 length: 14 residues. Germline values: CDR1 LNHDA, CDR2 SQIVND (reference sequence). Written as DNA, the CDR3 is TGTGCCAGTAGTATAAACCCACTCTACAATGAGCAGTTCTTC. This translates into CASSINPLYNEQFF.

The gene calls are TRBV2 and TRBJ1-1, with 8 bases fitting TRBD1. The CDR3 extends over 14 amino acids. CDR1 and CDR2 from the germline V gene are SNHLY and FYNNEI. Trimming cost V 7 bases and J 5 bases; bases outside gene matches: 9. The CDR3 protein is CASKGTRGRTEAFF. DNA of the CDR3: TGTGCCAGCAAGGGGACCAGGGGGCGGACTGAAGCTTTCTTT. Full variable domain (rest looked up from reference TRBV2 and TRBJ1-1): EPEVTQTPSHQVTQMGQEVILRCVPISNHLYFYWYRQILGQKVEFLVSFYNNEISEKSEIFDDQFSVERPDGSNFTLKIRSTKLEDSAMYFCASKGTRGRTEAFFGQGTRLTVV.

The chain combines TRBV21-1 with TRBJ2-4; no check of the table's D call, TRBD1, against the DNA was made. TRBV21-1 corresponds to a pseudogene. This CDR3 is 16 amino acids long. The CDR3 DNA sequence: TGTGCCAGCAACCCTGGGGGCAGGAGGACCAAAAACATTCAGTACTTC. It yields the protein CASNPGGRRTKNIQYF.

The chain is built from TRBV7-2 and TRBJ2-2; 10 nucleotides line up with TRBD2. The junction had 12 bases not matched to a gene; V was cut back by 1 base and J by 13 bases. The CDR3 covers 16 residues. The germline gives CDR1 SGHTA, CDR2 FQGNSA. DNA for the CDR3: TGTGCCAGCAGCTTAGTGGGTAGTAGCGGGGGGCAACGGCTGTTTTTT. It codes for CASSLVGSSGGQRLFF. Complete variable domain (other parts from reference TRBV7-2 and TRBJ2-2): GAGVSQSPSNKVTEKGKDVELRCDPISGHTALYWYRQSLGQGLEFLIYFQGNSAPDKSGLPSDRFSAERTGGSVSTLTIQRTQQEDSAVYLCASSLVGSSGGQRLFFGEGSRLTVL.

The V call is TRBV5-1, the J call TRBJ2-1; D remains ambiguous. CDR3 size: 14 residues. Trimming removed 2 bases from V and 2 bases from J, with 8 bases in between. Germline V gene lookup returns CDR1 SGHRS and CDR2 YFSETQ. CDR3 sequence (DNA): TGCGCCAGCAGCTTCGACCAGGCCTACAATGAGCAGTTCTTC. Residues: CASSFDQAYNEQFF.

The chain employs TRBV18 and TRBJ2-2, with D possibly being TRBD1 (6 bases). V dropped 2 bases and J dropped 0 bases, with 10 bases sitting between them. This CDR3 has 16 residues. Germline V gene sequence: CDR1 KGHSH, CDR2 LQKENI. In DNA form, the CDR3 reads TGTGCCAGCTCACCAAGTGGGGGCGCGAACACCGGGGAGCTGTTTTTT. Translated: CASSPSGGANTGELFF.

This rearrangement joins TRBV27 to TRBJ1-4; 7 bases line up with TRBD1. The CDR3 is 12 amino acids. Germline CDR1 and CDR2: MNHEY and SMNVEV (reference sequence). Germline trimming cut 8 bases from V and 4 bases from J; bases unmatched to any gene: 1. The CDR3 protein is CASRDSNEKLFF. CDR3 nucleotide sequence: TGTGCCAGCCGGGACAGTAATGAAAAACTGTTTTTT.

J is TRBJ1-2 and V is TRBV28; perhaps TRBD1 as D (5 bases). V was pared by 2 bases and J by 6 bases, with 10 bases between. Germline lookup yields CDR1 MDHEN and CDR2 SYDVKM. CDR3 length equals 13 residues. CDR3 in DNA: TGTGCCAGCAGTTTACTGTCAGGGAATGGCTACACCTTC. Encoded protein: CASSLLSGNGYTF.

The chain joins TRBV5-1 to TRBJ1-3; 7 nucleotides align to TRBD1. The CDR3 spans 15 residues. Germline CDR1 reads SGHRS; CDR2 reads YFSETQ. Trimming removed 4 bases from V and 1 base from J; junction bases left unmatched: 5. CDR3 sequence (DNA): TGCGCCAGCAGCCCAACAGGGGTTTCTGGAAACACCATATATTTT. Translating it yields CASSPTGVSGNTIYF.

This chain connects TRBV7-2 to TRBJ1-6; tentatively, D is TRBD1 (5 bases). The V gene lost 5 bases and the J gene lost 5 bases, with 13 bases spanning the gap. The CDR3 extends over 15 amino acids. Germline V CDR1 and CDR2: SGHTA, FQGNSA. The CDR3 nucleotides are TGTGCCAGCAGCCTTAGGGGTCTCGATAATTCACCCCTCCACTTT. It yields the protein CASSLRGLDNSPLHF.

V is TRBV18 and J is TRBJ2-6; TRBD1 agrees at 8 bases. Germline V CDR1 and CDR2: KGHSH, LQKENI. Trimming took 4 bases from V and 3 from J; bases not matched to a gene: 2. The CDR3 covers 15 residues. The CDR3 DNA reads as TGTGCCAGCTCACACGGACAGGGTGGGGCCAACGTCCTGACTTTC. The encoded protein is CASSHGQGGANVLTF. The full variable domain, completed using reference TRBV18 and TRBJ2-6, is NAGVMQNPRHLVRRRGQEARLRCSPMKGHSHVYWYRQLPEEGLKFMVYLQKENIIDESGMPKERFSAEFPKEGPSILRIQQVVRGDSAAYFCASSHGQGGANVLTFGAGSRLTVL.

This rearrangement joins TRBV9 to TRBJ2-2, with D perhaps matching TRBD1 (6 bases). From germline, CDR1 is SGDLS and CDR2 YYNGEE. Trimming left V 0 bases short and J 4 bases short, with 13 bases between. The CDR3 loop spans 16 amino acids. This chain's CDR3 is CASSVGKGTLTGELFF. DNA for the CDR3: TGTGCCAGCAGCGTAGGAAAAGGGACACTCACCGGGGAGCTGTTTTTT.

As DNA, the CDR3 is TGTGCCACCTTGAAGGGACAGCTTGGCTACAATGAGCAGTTCTTC. It yields the protein CATLKGQLGYNEQFF. The rearrangement links TRBV6-5 to TRBJ2-1, with 7 bases lining up with TRBD1. The CDR3 covers 15 residues. The germline V gene encodes CDR1 MNHEY and CDR2 SVGAGI. Losses at the gene ends were 10 bases for V and 3 bases for J; bases not matched to a gene: 12.

The chain couples TRBV4-3 to TRBJ1-1; TRBD1 might be the D (6 bases). The V end was cut by 0 bases, the J end by 4 bases, with 9 bases between. Germline V gene data show CDR1 as LGHNA and CDR2 as YSLEER. CDR3 length: 14 amino acids. CDR3 sequence: CASSQEGAGTEAFF. DNA for the CDR3: TGCGCCAGCAGCCAAGAGGGGGCGGGCACTGAAGCTTTCTTT.

The chain recombines TRBV19 with TRBJ1-2; D call uncertain. CDR1 LNHDA and CDR2 SQIVND come from the germline V gene (reference sequence). The CDR3 is 14 amino acids. Trimming shortened V by 2 bases and J by 2 bases, and 9 bases separated the two germline ends. The CDR3 loop reads CASSITGNNYGYTF. The CDR3 nucleotides are TGTGCCAGTAGTATAACCGGGAACAACTATGGCTACACCTTC.